This TCR beta chain was captured by sequencing in a study of cytomegalovirus exposure and HLA in healthy donors. Amplification used 60 Vbeta primers and 13 Jbeta primers. The data were produced by immunoSEQ multiplex PCR, yet TCRdb's version contains in-frame clones alone and is incomplete. Here the sample spans approximately 180,000 clones, roughly 84% being singletons. Trimming took off 3 bases at V and 3 bases at J, with 16 bases between the two ends. The germline gives CDR1 SGHRS, CDR2 YFSETQ. This CDR3 has 15 residues. Comments on this clone: Its antigen is still unknown.

Study outcomes and limitations: In a later analysis, TCR beta V- and J-gene trimming was associated with a missense DCLRE1C variant.

This TCR derives from a girl less than two years old in good health and CMV-seronegative. The chain recombines TRBV5-1 with TRBJ2-7, with D possibly TRBD1 on 6 matching bases. Sequencing was done on a sample of PBMCs. CDR3 loop: CASSSSATGIYEQYF. CDR3 bases: TGCGCCAGCAGCTCATCCGCTACAGGGATCTACGAGCAGTACTTC.